This TCR beta chain was profiled in a study of T cells after yellow fever vaccination. The study's findings and limits: A minor fraction of clonotypes spanned both CD4 and CD8 compartments.

It was through 5'RACE template switching that TCR cDNA was made, with a universal primer site and UMIs added. One entry per CDR3 protein, called by TCRdb with MiXCR from the 5' RACE reads. Here the sample spans 95,000 to 150,000 distinct CDR3 sequences, 6% to 8% being singletons. This CDR3 is built from 14 residues. Between the trimmed V and J ends, which lost 0 bases and 6 bases, there was a span of 11 bases. In germline, CDR1 is MRHNA, CDR2 SNTAGT. This clonotype was observed at least ten times. The antigen is unknown. This TCR was sampled from a man between 18 and 29 years old who received the YFV17D yellow fever vaccine. The material sequenced was CD4+ T cells sorted from PBMCs, taken 10 to 11 days after the first yellow fever vaccination. The chain carries TRBV6-4 and TRBJ1-1; D is possibly TRBD1 (5 bases). The CDR3 coding sequence is TGTGCCAGCAGTGACTCTATGGGGCGGTCTGAAGCTTTCTTT. Its protein product is CASSDSMGRSEAFF.